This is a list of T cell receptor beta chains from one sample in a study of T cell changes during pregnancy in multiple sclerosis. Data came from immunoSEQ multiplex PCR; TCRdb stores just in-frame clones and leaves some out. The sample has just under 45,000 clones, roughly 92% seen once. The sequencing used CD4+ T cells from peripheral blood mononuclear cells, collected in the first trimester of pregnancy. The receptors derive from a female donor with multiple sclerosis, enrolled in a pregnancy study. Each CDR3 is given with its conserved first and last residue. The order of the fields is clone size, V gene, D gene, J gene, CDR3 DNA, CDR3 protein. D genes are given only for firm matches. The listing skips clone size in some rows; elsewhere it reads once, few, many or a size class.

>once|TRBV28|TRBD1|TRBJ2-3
TGTGCCAGCAACCCGACAGGGAGAGGCACAGATACGCAGTATTTT
CASNPTGRGTDTQYF
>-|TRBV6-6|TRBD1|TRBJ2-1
TGTGCCAGCAGTACACAGGGGCCCGGAATCAATGAGCAGTTCTTC
CASSTQGPGINEQFF
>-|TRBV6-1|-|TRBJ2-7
TGTGCCAGCAGTGAATGGGGCAGGGGCCGGAACGAGCAGTACTTC
CASSEWGRGRNEQYF
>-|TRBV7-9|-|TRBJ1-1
TGTGCCAGCAGCTTTGGGGGAGGGGAGGGAGCTTTCTTT
CASSFGGGEGAFF
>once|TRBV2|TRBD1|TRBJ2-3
TGTGCCACAGGGGACAGGGCCAGCACAGATACGCAGTATTTT
CATGDRASTDTQYF
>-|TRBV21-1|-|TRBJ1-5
TGTGCCAGCAGCACTTCGGCCGGCGGGTGGGGATTTTCTTCCTATAAGAGCAATCAGCCCCAGCATTTT
CASSTSAGGWGFSSYKSNQPQHF
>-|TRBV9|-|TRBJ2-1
TGTGCCAGCAGCGTAGGAGCGTTTTCCTACAATGAGCAGTTCTTC
CASSVGAFSYNEQFF
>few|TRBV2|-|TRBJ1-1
TGTGCCAGCAGTGAAGAACGACAAACTGAAGCTTTCTTT
CASSEERQTEAFF
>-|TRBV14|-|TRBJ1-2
TGTGCCAGCAGCCAAGATTTAACCCGGGGGTCTCTCTATGGCTACACCTTC
CASSQDLTRGSLYGYTF
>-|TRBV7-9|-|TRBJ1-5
TGTGCCAGCAGCTTGGGGGCAGGGGTGACTGGTAATCAGCCCCAGCATTTT
CASSLGAGVTGNQPQHF
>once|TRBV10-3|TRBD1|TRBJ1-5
TGTGCCATCAGCCCGGACAGGGGGGATCAGCCCCAGCATTTT
CAISPDRGDQPQHF
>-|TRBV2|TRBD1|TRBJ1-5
TGTGCCAGCAGTGTTGGACAGGGGAGTCAGCCCCAGCATTTT
CASSVGQGSQPQHF
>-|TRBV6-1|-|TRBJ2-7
TGTGCCAGTTCCGGACAGATTTTCTCCTACGAGCAGTACTTC
CASSGQIFSYEQYF
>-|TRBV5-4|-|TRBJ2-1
TGTGCCAGCACCCTCTCCGGCAATGAGCAGTTCTTC
CASTLSGNEQFF
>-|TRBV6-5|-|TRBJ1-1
TGTGCCAGCAGAAAGCCCGGGGGACTGAACACTGAAGCTTTCTTT
CASRKPGGLNTEAFF
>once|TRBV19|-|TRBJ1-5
TGTGCCAGTAGTCCACAGCCATGGGCAGAAACCTATCAGCCCCAGCATTTT
CASSPQPWAETYQPQHF
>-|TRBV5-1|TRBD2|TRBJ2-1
TGCGCCAGCAGCAAGGGACTAGCGACGTTCGATGAGCAGTTCTTC
CASSKGLATFDEQFF
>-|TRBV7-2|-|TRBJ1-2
TGTGCCAGCAGCTGGGACTTTGGCTACACCTTC
CASSWDFGYTF
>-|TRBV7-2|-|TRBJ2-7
TGTGCCAGCAGCCCCACCAGACAGACCTACGAGCAGTACTTC
CASSPTRQTYEQYF
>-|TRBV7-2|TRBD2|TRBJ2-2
TGTGCCAGCAGCCCGTCGAGCGGGAACGGCGGGGAGCTGTTTTTT
CASSPSSGNGGELFF
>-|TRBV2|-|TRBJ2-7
TGTGCCAGCAGCCTGGCCAGCTACGAGCAGTACTTC
CASSLASYEQYF
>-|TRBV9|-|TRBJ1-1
TGTGCCAGCAGCGCATCAACAGGGATGAACACTGAAGCTTTCTTT
CASSASTGMNTEAFF
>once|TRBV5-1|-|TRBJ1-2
TGCGCCAGCAGCCAAACAGGGAACTATGGCTACACCTTC
CASSQTGNYGYTF
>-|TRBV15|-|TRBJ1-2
TGTGCCACCAGCAGAGATCTGGACAGAAACTATGGCTACACCTTC
CATSRDLDRNYGYTF
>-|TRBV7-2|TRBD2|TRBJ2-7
TGTGCCAGCAGCTCGACGGGACTAGCGGGAGAAGTGTACTTC
CASSSTGLAGEVYF
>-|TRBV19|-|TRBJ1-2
TGTGCCAGTAGTATTTCTGTCAACTATGGCTACACCTTC
CASSISVNYGYTF
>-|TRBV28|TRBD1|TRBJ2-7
TGTGCCAGCAGTCCCGGGGACAGGGGACTTCACTACGAGCAGTACTTC
CASSPGDRGLHYEQYF
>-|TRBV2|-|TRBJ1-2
TGTGCCAGCAGGCGGGATCAGACTCACTACACCTTC
CASRRDQTHYTF
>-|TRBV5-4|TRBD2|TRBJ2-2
TGTGCCAGCAGCTTGGAGGCCCTAGCGGTCGGAAGAGGGGAGCTGTTTTTT
CASSLEALAVGRGELFF
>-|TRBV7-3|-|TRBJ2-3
TGTGCCAGCAGCTTAGCCCCAAGCAGCACAGATACGCAGTATTTT
CASSLAPSSTDTQYF
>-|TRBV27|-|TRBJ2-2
TGTGCCAGTGGAGGGCCGAACACCGGGGAGCTGTTTTTT
CASGGPNTGELFF
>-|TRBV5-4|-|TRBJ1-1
TGTGCCAGCAGCTCGTCAGGGCTTTTGGACACTGAAGCTTTCTTT
CASSSSGLLDTEAFF
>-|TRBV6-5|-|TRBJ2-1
TGTGCCAGCAGTTACTCGAGCTCCTACAATGAGCAGTTCTTC
CASSYSSSYNEQFF
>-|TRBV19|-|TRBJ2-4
TGTGCCAGTAGTATGGGGACTAACATTCAGTACTTC
CASSMGTNIQYF
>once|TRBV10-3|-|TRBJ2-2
TGTGCCATCAAGCCCGCGCGGGACACCGGGGAGCTGTTTTTT
CAIKPARDTGELFF
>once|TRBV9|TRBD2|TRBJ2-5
TGTGCCAGCAGCCAGGCGACTAGCGGGAGGGCCGAGACCCAGTACTTC
CASSQATSGRAETQYF
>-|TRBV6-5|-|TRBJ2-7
TGTGCCAGCAGTTACTCGAGTGGGCCGGTATACGAGCAGTACTTC
CASSYSSGPVYEQYF
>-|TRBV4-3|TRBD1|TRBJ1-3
TGCGCCAGCAGCCAAGATGGGGACAGAGGAAACACCATATATTTT
CASSQDGDRGNTIYF
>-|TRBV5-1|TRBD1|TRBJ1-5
TGCGCCAGCAGGTTCACAGGGGGCCTAGAGGATCAGCCCCAGCATTTT
CASRFTGGLEDQPQHF
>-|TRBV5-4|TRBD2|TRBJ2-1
TGTGCCAGCAGCTTGGAGATTAGCGGGAGTGTCTACAATGAGCAGTTCTTC
CASSLEISGSVYNEQFF
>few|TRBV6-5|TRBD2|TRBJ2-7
TGTGCCAGCAGTTACCGGGGGACTACCGGGGCCTACGAGCAGTACTTC
CASSYRGTTGAYEQYF
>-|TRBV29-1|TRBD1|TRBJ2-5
TGCAGCGCCAAACAGGGGGCTAGTCAAGAGACCCAGTACTTC
CSAKQGASQETQYF
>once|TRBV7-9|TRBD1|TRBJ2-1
TGTGCCAGCAGCTCCTTCCTTCCGGGACAGATTTACAATGAGCAGTTCTTC
CASSSFLPGQIYNEQFF
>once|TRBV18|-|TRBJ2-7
TGTGCCAGCTCACCGCGACAAACCTACGAGCAGTACTTC
CASSPRQTYEQYF
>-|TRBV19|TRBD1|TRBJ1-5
TGTGCCAGTACCCATCCCGGGACAGCTACGACTAGCAATCAGCCCCAGCATTTT
CASTHPGTATTSNQPQHF
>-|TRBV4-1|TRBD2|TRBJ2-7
TGCGCCAGCAGCTCGGGGGGACGGGAGCGCCCCTACGAGCAGTACTTC
CASSSGGRERPYEQYF
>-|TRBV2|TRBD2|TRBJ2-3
TGTGCCAGCAGTGAAGGAGTGGGTGCGGGAGTGACAGATACGCAGTATTTT
CASSEGVGAGVTDTQYF
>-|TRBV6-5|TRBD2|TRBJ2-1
TGTGCCAGTAGGGCCCGCGGGAGGTCATACAATGAGCAGTTCTTC
CASRARGRSYNEQFF
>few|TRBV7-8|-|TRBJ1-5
TGTGCCAGCAGCCGTCTTGAGGGGCCCCAGCATTTT
CASSRLEGPQHF
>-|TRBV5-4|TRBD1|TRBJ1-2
TGTGCCAGCAGCTCGGGACAGGGACGTTATGGCTACACCTTC
CASSSGQGRYGYTF
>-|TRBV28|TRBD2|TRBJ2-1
TGTGCCAGCAGTCGTAGCGGGAGCTCCTACAATGAGCAGTTCTTC
CASSRSGSSYNEQFF
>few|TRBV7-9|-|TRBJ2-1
TGTGCCAGCAGCTTCAGACAGCCAGACAATGAGCAGTTCTTC
CASSFRQPDNEQFF
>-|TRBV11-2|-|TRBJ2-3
TGTGCCAGCAGCCAGAAAGCGGGTGTTCCGCAGTATTTT
CASSQKAGVPQYF
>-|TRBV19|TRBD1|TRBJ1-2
TGTGCCAGTAGTATGATGGGGACAGGGCCCCCGATGGGCTATGGCTACACCTTC
CASSMMGTGPPMGYGYTF
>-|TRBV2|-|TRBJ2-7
TGTGCCAGCAGTTTCCAAGGGACAATTACACTCGAGCAGTACTTC
CASSFQGTITLEQYF
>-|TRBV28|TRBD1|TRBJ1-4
TGTGCCAGCAGTTTGGACAGGGCGGATGAAAAACTGTTTTTT
CASSLDRADEKLFF
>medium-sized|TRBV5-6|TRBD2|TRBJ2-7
TGTGCCAGCAGCCTCGGGGGGGGGTACGAGCAGTACTTC
CASSLGGGYEQYF